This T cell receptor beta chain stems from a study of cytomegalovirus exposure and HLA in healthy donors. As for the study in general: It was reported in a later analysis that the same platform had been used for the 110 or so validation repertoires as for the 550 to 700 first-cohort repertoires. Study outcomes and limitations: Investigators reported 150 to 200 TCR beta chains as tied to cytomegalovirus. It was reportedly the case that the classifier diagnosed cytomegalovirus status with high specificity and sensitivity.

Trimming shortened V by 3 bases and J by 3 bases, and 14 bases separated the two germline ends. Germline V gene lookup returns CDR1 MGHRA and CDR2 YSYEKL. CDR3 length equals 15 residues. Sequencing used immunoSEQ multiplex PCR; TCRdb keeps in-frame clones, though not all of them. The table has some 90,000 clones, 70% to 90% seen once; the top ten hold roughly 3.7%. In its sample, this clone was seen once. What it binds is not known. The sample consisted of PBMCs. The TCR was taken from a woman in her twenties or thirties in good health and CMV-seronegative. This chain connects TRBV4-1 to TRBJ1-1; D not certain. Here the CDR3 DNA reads TGCGCCAGCAGCCAGATTGGGAGGAAGCACACTGAAGCTTTCTTT. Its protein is CASSQIGRKHTEAFF.